The 10 T cell receptor beta chains listed next were all sequenced from one sample in a study of neoadjuvant anti-PD-1 for oral cavity cancer. Time point here: after neoadjuvant nivolumab, at surgical resection. Clones were sequenced by immunoSEQ multiplex PCR, and TCRdb holds only the in-frame ones, with some missing. The sample carries 25,000 to 40,000 clones, about 80% recorded once. Material: PBMCs, obtained after nivolumab (anti-PD-1) treatment. These receptors came from a person aged 35 to 85 with oral cavity squamous cell carcinoma.

The chain employs TRBV4-1 and TRBJ1-5, with 9 positions matching TRBD1. From germline, CDR1 is MGHRA and CDR2 YSYEKL. There are 16 residues in the CDR3. J was trimmed by 9 bases and V by 5 bases; bases with no gene match: 14. The CDR3 loop is CASSSHGQGPFSPQHF. The CDR3 bases are TGCGCCAGCAGCTCCCACGGACAGGGGCCTTTTTCGCCCCAGCATTTT.

V and J are TRBV7-9 and TRBJ1-6; TRBD1 aligns across 7 bases. Germline assignment: CDR1 SEHNR and CDR2 FQNEAQ (reference sequence). The CDR3 contains 16 residues. J was trimmed by 2 bases and V by 5 bases; bases with no gene match: 6. The CDR3 sequence: CASSHRQGPYNSPLHF. In DNA form, the CDR3 reads TGTGCCAGCAGCCACCGACAGGGACCCTATAATTCACCCCTCCACTTT.

This clone was detected once. This rearrangement joins TRBV7-9 to TRBJ2-7; D not certain. Trimming left V 0 bases short and J 5 bases short, with 17 bases between. CDR1 is SEHNR and CDR2 is FQNEAQ in the germline V gene (reference sequence). CDR3 length: 16 amino acids. The CDR3 nucleotides read TGTGCCAGCAGCTTAGCGCCGTTGGGGTTTTTGAACGAGCAGTACTTC. It encodes CASSLAPLGFLNEQYF.

The chain has TRBV5-1 and TRBJ1-2, with 8 bases aligning to TRBD1. CDR3 length equals 14 residues. Germline V gene sequence: CDR1 SGHRS, CDR2 YFSETQ. V trimming: 1 base; J trimming: 8 bases; junction bases outside the gene matches: 7. In nucleotides, the CDR3 is TGCGCCAGCAGCTTGTTTCAGGGGGCTGACGGCTACACCTTC. This translates into CASSLFQGADGYTF.

The J gene is TRBJ1-1, the V gene TRBV25-1; perhaps TRBD1 as D (6 bases). Per germline, CDR1 MGHDK and CDR2 SYGVNS. Trimming removed 5 bases at V and 3 bases at J, with 16 bases between. The CDR3 loop spans 15 amino acids. The CDR3 DNA reads as TGTGCCAGCAGTCCGACAGGAGCTCTACACACTGAAGCTTTCTTT. It is translated as CASSPTGALHTEAFF.

This sequence joins TRBV5-8 and TRBJ2-5; TRBD2 aligns across 7 bases. Germline values: CDR1 SGHTS, CDR2 YDEGEE. The V gene end was trimmed by 5 bases and the J gene end by 4 bases; junction bases not matched to a gene: 14. The CDR3 has 16 amino acids. The CDR3 nucleotides are TGTGCCAGCAGGTTAGGGGTCGGGGGGAATGGAGAGACCCAGTACTTC. It translates to CASRLGVGGNGETQYF. The variable domain in full, completed from reference TRBV5-8 and TRBJ2-5, reads EAGVTQSPTHLIKTRGQQATLRCSPISGHTSVYWYQQALGLGLQFLLWYDEGEERNRGNFPPRFSGRQFPNYSSELNVNALELEDSALYLCASRLGVGGNGETQYFGPGTRLLVL.

The chain links TRBV5-6 to TRBJ1-2; a weak D match, TRBD1 (5 bases). Germline V lookup: CDR1 SGHDT, CDR2 YYEEEE. The CDR3 is 17 residues long. V dropped 0 bases and J dropped 6 bases, with 21 bases sitting between them. The CDR3 nucleotides are TGTGCCAGCAGCTTGGGGACCCGGGACCCGGCGCGGGATGGCTACACCTTC. It specifies CASSLGTRDPARDGYTF.

V gene TRBV6-6 combines with J gene TRBJ1-4, with a possible D match to TRBD1 (5 bases). V was clipped by 4 bases and J by 6 bases, with 18 bases between them. Germline V gene sequence: CDR1 MNHNY, CDR2 SVGAGI (reference sequence). The CDR3 loop spans 16 amino acids. CDR3 amino acids: CASSSPGTRGDEKLFF. CDR3 in DNA: TGTGCCAGCAGTTCCCCCGGGACCCGAGGCGATGAAAAACTGTTTTTT.

This rearrangement joins TRBV6-5 to TRBJ1-3, with D uncertain. The CDR3 loop spans 15 amino acids. From germline, CDR1 is MNHEY and CDR2 SVGAGI. V gave up 4 bases and J gave up 1 base, with 11 bases separating them. The CDR3 DNA sequence: TGTGCCAGCAGTTTCGAACCCGGATCTGGAAACACCATATATTTT. This translates into CASSFEPGSGNTIYF.

J is TRBJ2-6 and V is TRBV19; D remains unclear. The CDR3 totals 16 residues. Per germline, CDR1 LNHDA and CDR2 SQIVND (reference sequence). The V and J ends lost 4 bases and 2 bases respectively, with 12 bases between them. The CDR3 bases are TGTGCCAGTAGTACCCGGACGGGCACTGGGGCCAACGTCCTGACTTTC. As protein: CASSTRTGTGANVLTF.